In this sample, the clone carrying this T cell receptor (beta chain) turned up a few times. The antigen is unknown. This sample is part of a study of T cell repertoires in ileal Crohn's disease. Study findings and constraints: Compared with CD4 T cells, sorted CD8 cells carried more expanded clones. All patients with clonality above 26.8% had endoscopic recurrence. Clonal expansions were more frequent in active smokers than non-smokers at surgery.

TCRdb's table, derived via immunoSEQ multiplex PCR, lists solely in-frame clones and lacks some. The sample carries approximately 27,000 clones, about 81% recorded once. Germline values: CDR1 SGHVS, CDR2 FQNEAQ. The CDR3 is 13 residues long. V shed 5 bases and J shed 6 bases, with 8 bases lying between them. The V gene is TRBV7-8, the J gene TRBJ1-6; D may be TRBD1 (6 bases). This receptor was identified in an adult with Crohn's disease. Material: ileal tissue. The CDR3 DNA sequence: TGTGCCAGCAGCGGACAGCCTAATTCACCCCTCCACTTT. Residues: CASSGQPNSPLHF.